Sequencing of this T cell receptor beta chain was carried out in a study of molecular identifiers for immune sequencing clone quantification. About the study: Sequencing covered four of five parts into which replicate RNA from about 21,000 or 97,000 naive CD8 cells was split.

This clonotype appeared a few times. V dropped 1 base and J dropped 1 base, with 14 bases sitting between them. Germline assignment: CDR1 MNHEY and CDR2 SVGEGT. The CDR3 extends over 18 amino acids. The bulk TCR libraries were made with methods described before and with listed TCR primers. Using its own MiXCR run on the PCR reads, TCRdb lists one record per CDR3 protein. The sample lists more than 450,000 distinct CDR3 sequences, less than 30% occurring once. Naive CD8 libraries used about 19,000 to 1,000,000 sorted cells and 10%, 30% or 50% RNA. Sorting was used to obtain naive CD8 T cells (CD8+CD4-CCR7+CD45RA+).

The sample comprised naive CD8+ T cells from blood, with Jurkat cell RNA spiked in. Subset specified: FACS-sorted CD8+CD4-CCR7+CD45RA+ naive T cells. The receptor comes from a human donor in good health. Some libraries in this study had Jurkat cell RNA spiked in. V and J are TRBV6-2 or TRBV6-3 and TRBJ2-6; perhaps D is TRBD1 or TRBD2 (5 bases each). CDR3 loop: CASSYWGRTPSGANVLTF. Written as DNA, the CDR3 is TGTGCCAGCAGTTACTGGGGACGCACACCTTCTGGGGCCAACGTCCTGACTTTC.